The 24 T cell receptor beta chains below all came from one sample that was sequenced in a study of siplizumab effects on memory and regulatory T cells. The protocol was immunoSEQ multiplex PCR, while the TCRdb copy is restricted to in-frame clones and leaves out a portion. The sample gives about 87,000 clones, 70% to 90% of which show up once; over 12% is in the top ten. Sequencing used CD4+ T cells sorted from blood. These receptors were collected from a human donor in good health.

The J gene is TRBJ1-3, the V gene TRBV30, with D possibly being TRBD1 (5 bases). This CDR3 contains 15 residues. V lost 0 bases and J lost 0, with 9 bases in between. The germline V gene encodes CDR1 GTSNPN and CDR2 SVGIG (reference sequence). CDR3 region: CAWSVGAYSGNTIYF. The CDR3 region has the DNA TGTGCCTGGAGTGTAGGGGCTTACTCTGGAAACACCATATATTTT.

The V call is TRBV28, the J call TRBJ1-1; 7 positions agree with TRBD1. The CDR3 covers 12 residues. Trimming removed 10 bases from V and 0 bases from J; junction bases left unmatched: 2. Germline CDR1 is MDHEN and CDR2 is SYDVKM. This CDR3 reads CATGQVNTEAFF. Here the CDR3 DNA reads TGTGCCACCGGACAGGTGAACACTGAAGCTTTCTTT.

V is TRBV21-1 and J is TRBJ1-2. TRBV21-1 represents a pseudogene. CDR3 size: 17 residues. The CDR3 nucleotides read TGTGCCAGCAGCCCGGAGGGGCGACAAGTCCTTAACTATGGCTACACCTTC. Translation: CASSPEGRQVLNYGYTF.

Remarks on this clone: An end of the junction differs from the germline gene, which may be a read error. The chain links TRBV2 to TRBJ1-3; TRBD1 matches 7 bases. Germline values: CDR1 SNHLY, CDR2 FYNNEI. The CDR3 length is 14 residues. Here the CDR3 reads CTSSGTAEGNTIYF. The CDR3 nucleotides read TGTACCAGCAGCGGGACAGCGGAGGGAAACACCATATATTTT.

In DNA form, the CDR3 reads TGTGCCTGGAGGGCCGGGCCCTCAGAAGAGCAGTACTTC. Amino acid sequence: CAWRAGPSEEQYF. J is TRBJ2-7 and V is TRBV30; no definite D call. The germline gives CDR1 GTSNPN, CDR2 SVGIG (reference sequence). V gave up 3 bases and J gave up 7 bases, with 16 bases separating them. The CDR3 runs 13 residues.

This chain uses TRBV7-9 with TRBJ1-5; no clear D. V shed 1 base and J shed 0 bases, with 7 bases lying between them. Germline CDR1 SEHNR, CDR2 FQNEAQ (reference sequence). This CDR3 is built from 15 residues. CDR3 nucleotides: TGTGCCAGCAGCTTAGGCGGTAATAGCAATCAGCCCCAGCATTTT. Translation: CASSLGGNSNQPQHF.

The J gene is TRBJ1-1, the V gene TRBV5-5; the match to TRBD1 covers 9 bases. Germline V lookup: CDR1 SGHKS, CDR2 YYEKEE (reference sequence). The CDR3 totals 16 residues. The V and J ends lost 5 bases and 3 bases, in that order; junction bases with no gene match: 11. CDR3 sequence reads: CASRPPDRGNYTEAFF. CDR3 nucleotides: TGTGCCAGCAGGCCTCCCGACAGGGGGAATTACACTGAAGCTTTCTTT.

The chain couples TRBV15 to TRBJ2-1, with 8 bases lining up with TRBD2. V lost 5 bases to trimming and J lost 4 bases; unmatched junction nucleotides: 7. CDR3 length: 15 residues. The germline V gene encodes CDR1 LNHNV and CDR2 YYDKDF (reference sequence). CDR3 bases: TGTGCCACCAGCCTAATTACTAGCGGTTACAATGAGCAGTTCTTC. Translation: CATSLITSGYNEQFF.

About this clone: One end of the junction varies from germline; a read error may be responsible. The chain links TRBV6-6 to TRBJ2-3, with 8 bases aligning to TRBD1. CDR1 MNHNY and CDR2 SVGAGI come from the germline V gene (reference sequence). The CDR3 is made up of 13 amino acids. Written as DNA, the CDR3 is TGTGCCAGCAGCCTCACCGGACAGGGTACACCTCGATTT. This sequence encodes CASSLTGQGTPRF.

The rearrangement links TRBV29-1 to TRBJ1-6; D unclear. V was clipped by 4 bases and J by 7 bases, with 5 bases between them. The CDR3 runs to 11 residues. Germline lookup yields CDR1 SQVTM and CDR2 ANQGSEA. The chain's CDR3 is CSVGENSPLHF. DNA of the CDR3: TGCAGCGTTGGAGAGAATTCACCCCTCCACTTT.

The chain recombines TRBV9 with TRBJ2-3; 8 nucleotides match TRBD2. With V trimmed by 0 bases and J by 2 bases, 8 bases remained unmatched. Per the germline V gene, CDR1 is SGDLS and CDR2 is YYNGEE. The CDR3 is made up of 17 amino acids. As DNA, the CDR3 is TGTGCCAGCAGCGTAGGAGCGGGAGCCCCACCCACAGATACGCAGTATTTT. It specifies CASSVGAGAPPTDTQYF.

This clone was detected a few times. CDR3 loop: CASMENTEAFF. The CDR3, as DNA: TGTGCTAGTATGGAGAACACTGAAGCTTTCTTT. V and J are TRBV12-5 and TRBJ1-1, with no clear D. Germline lookup yields CDR1 LGHNT and CDR2 FRNRAP. V lost 8 bases to trimming and J lost 1 base, with 5 bases between them. CDR3 length: 11 residues.

This chain joins TRBV18 and TRBJ2-7, with 9 bases matching TRBD1. V was pared by 6 bases and J by 6 bases, with 6 bases of the junction left unmatched. Looked up from germline, CDR1 is KGHSH and CDR2 is LQKENI. This CDR3 is built from 13 residues. CDR3 amino acids: CASSQGQGFEQYF. The CDR3 nucleotides are TGTGCCAGCTCCCAGGGACAGGGTTTCGAGCAGTACTTC.

This clone has only one observation. The chain uses TRBV4-3 and TRBJ1-3; possible D gene TRBD1, 6 bases. Germline-derived CDR1 and CDR2 are LGHNA and YSLEER. The CDR3 is 16 amino acids. V was pared by 5 bases and J by 2 bases, with 16 bases between. CDR3 sequence (DNA): TGCGCCAGCAGCGAGAGCACAGGGCACACTGGAAACACCATATATTTT. It is translated as CASSESTGHTGNTIYF.

The rearrangement links TRBV6-1 to TRBJ1-1; 7 bases align to TRBD1. Germline V gene data show CDR1 as MNHNS and CDR2 as SASEGT. Trimming took 6 bases from V and 7 from J; bases not matched to a gene: 14. This CDR3 is built from 15 residues. CDR3 region: CASRNQGGRGGEAFF. DNA of the CDR3: TGTGCCAGCAGAAATCAAGGGGGCCGTGGTGGTGAAGCTTTCTTT.

The chain is built from TRBV18 and TRBJ2-7; a weak D match, TRBD2 (5 bases). The V end was cut by 0 bases, the J end by 5 bases, with 11 bases between. CDR1 KGHSH and CDR2 LQKENI come from the germline V gene. The CDR3 runs to 14 residues. The CDR3 reads CASSPPSMTNEQYF. The DNA for the CDR3 is TGTGCCAGCTCACCACCTAGCATGACTAACGAGCAGTACTTC.

This sequence joins TRBV19 and TRBJ2-6; no reliable D call. CDR1 is LNHDA, CDR2 SQIVND, per germline (reference sequence). V was cut by 3 bases and J by 0 bases, with 9 bases left in between. CDR3 length equals 16 residues. CDR3 sequence reads: CASSIRGSSGANVLTF. The CDR3 bases are TGTGCCAGTAGTATCCGCGGCAGCTCTGGGGCCAACGTCCTGACTTTC.

The V and J genes are TRBV18 and TRBJ2-7; D tentatively fits TRBD1 or TRBD2 (5 bases each). V was shortened by 8 bases and J by 4 bases, with 18 bases between the two germline ends. CDR3 length equals 14 residues. Per germline, CDR1 KGHSH and CDR2 LQKENI. The CDR3 sequence: CASADGGAWYEQYF. CDR3 bases: TGTGCCAGCGCTGATGGGGGAGCGTGGTACGAGCAGTACTTC.

This chain connects TRBV5-1 to TRBJ2-1; no reliable D call. Germline CDR1 is SGHRS and CDR2 is YFSETQ. The CDR3 is made up of 16 amino acids. The ends were cut back, 4 bases at V and 10 bases at J, with 24 bases in the middle. The chain's CDR3 is CASSNPGRAPIDEQFF. In DNA form, the CDR3 reads TGCGCCAGCAGCAACCCGGGCCGGGCCCCAATCGACGAGCAGTTCTTC.

V usage is TRBV15 and J usage is TRBJ2-7; 8 bases align to TRBD2. The CDR3 is 15 residues long. CDR1 is LNHNV and CDR2 is YYDKDF in the germline V gene (reference sequence). The junction had 4 bases not matched to a gene; V was cut back by 0 bases and J by 3 bases. CDR3 amino acids: CATSRDGRAVYEQYF. The CDR3, as DNA: TGTGCCACCAGCAGAGACGGGAGGGCCGTCTACGAGCAGTACTTC.

This clone was found once. The V gene is TRBV7-2, the J gene TRBJ2-1, with D perhaps TRBD2 (6 bases). This CDR3 comprises 18 residues. From germline, CDR1 is SGHTA and CDR2 FQGNSA. V shed 1 base and J shed 0 bases, with 16 bases lying between them. For the CDR3, the DNA is TGTGCCAGCAGCTTAGTTCGCTTGGCGGGGAACTCCTACAATGAGCAGTTCTTC. This encodes CASSLVRLAGNSYNEQFF.

This clone was detected once. The chain is built from TRBV2 and TRBJ1-1, with D maybe TRBD1 (5 bases). Germline CDR1 and CDR2: SNHLY and FYNNEI. V was trimmed by 6 bases and J by 4 bases, leaving 12 bases between them. The CDR3 runs to 13 residues. CDR3 in DNA: TGTGCCAGCAGGGGCAGGGCGGGCACTGAAGCTTTCTTT. Amino acid sequence: CASRGRAGTEAFF.

The gene calls are TRBV12-2 and TRBJ2-1; no DNA check was done on the table's D call, TRBD1. TRBV12-2 has pseudogene status. CDR3 length: 16 residues. CDR3 protein: CASRPGTGESYNEQFF. The CDR3 DNA reads TGTGCAAGTCGCCCCGGGACAGGGGAATCCTACAATGAGCAGTTCTTC.

This clone was seen more than once but under ten times. This chain joins TRBV14 and TRBJ1-5; D gene ambiguous. V shed 1 base and J shed 3 bases, with 7 bases lying between them. This CDR3 is 14 amino acids long. Germline V gene sequence: CDR1 SGHDN, CDR2 FVKESK. This CDR3 reads CASSQVSPNQPQHF. The CDR3 DNA is TGTGCCAGCAGCCAAGTTTCTCCCAATCAGCCCCAGCATTTT.